One T cell receptor (beta chain) is described in this entry. Its target is unknown. The entry originates in a study of T cells in tuberculosis. Overall study results and limits: Active tuberculosis alpha repertoires lay closer to GMM-specific TCRs than controls'.

The assay was immunoSEQ multiplex PCR, and TCRdb's table has in-frame clones only and misses some. The sample consists of 35,000 to 40,000 clones, almost 95% of them appearing once. The CDR3 spans 15 residues. Looked up from germline, CDR1 is SGHTA and CDR2 is FQGNSA. J gave up 10 bases and V 5 bases, and 8 bases lay outside the gene matches. The sequence derives from a donor aged 10-35 years with latent tuberculosis or without tuberculosis infection. Some clones in this sample may be carry-over from other donors' samples. The chain couples TRBV7-2 to TRBJ2-1; 13 positions agree with TRBD2. Specimen: PBMCs. The CDR3 sequence is CASSPGLAGSEEQFF. For the CDR3, the DNA is TGTGCCAGCAGCCCGGGACTAGCGGGGTCTGAGGAGCAGTTCTTC.